The source of this T cell receptor (beta chain) is a study of blood T cells in healthy people across ages. The CDR3 is 15 amino acids. CDR1 SQVTM and CDR2 ANQGSEA come from the germline V gene. The trim removed 7 bases at V and 0 bases at J, leaving 6 bases unmatched. It was with a sample-barcoded 5' primer and a J-beta primer mix that a second PCR of roughly 6 to 12 cycles was run. One entry per CDR3 protein, called by TCRdb with MiXCR from the 5' RACE reads. The repertoire holds over 950,000 distinct CDR3 sequences, with roughly 51% as singletons. This clonotype was detected a few times. This chain links TRBV29-1 with TRBJ1-4; 9 bases line up with TRBD1. This TCR came from an older woman in good health. Sequenced material: blood. CDR3 sequence (DNA): TGCAGCGCGGGAGGACAGGGGACAACTAATGAAAAACTGTTTTTT. This gives the protein CSAGGQGTTNEKLFF. The variable domain in full, with the rest retrieved from reference TRBV29-1 and TRBJ1-4, is SAVISQKPSRDICQRGTSLTIQCQVDSQVTMMFWYRQQPGQSLTLIATANQGSEATYESGFVIDKFPISRPNLTFSTLTVSNMSPEDSSIYLCSAGGQGTTNEKLFFGSGTQLSVL.